One and the same sample provided the 7 T cell receptor beta chains below, sequenced in a study of T cells after yellow fever vaccination. TCRdb reprocessed the 5' RACE reads with MiXCR, giving one entry per CDR3 protein. The table shows about 180,000 distinct CDR3 sequences, with about 6% occurring only once. The sequences come from CD4+ T cells sorted from PBMCs, collected on the day of the first yellow fever vaccination. The receptor source for this set is a young man who received the YFV17D yellow fever vaccine.

This clonotype was seen only a few times. The chain combines TRBV7-2 with TRBJ2-3, with D perhaps TRBD1 or TRBD2 (5 bases each). The CDR3 is 17 amino acids. Per the germline V gene, CDR1 is SGHTA and CDR2 is FQGNSA. Trimming shortened V by 6 bases and J by 5 bases, and 24 bases separated the two germline ends. CDR3 nucleotides: TGTGCCAGCAGAACATATGAGGACTGGATGAGGGGAGATACGCAGTATTTT. It encodes CASRTYEDWMRGDTQYF.

This clonotype was seen a handful of times. This chain links TRBV20-1 with TRBJ1-5; TRBD1 agrees at 10 bases. The CDR3 covers 15 residues. Germline CDR1 is DFQATT and CDR2 is SNEGSKA (reference sequence). V trimming: 1 base; J trimming: 5 bases; junction bases outside the gene matches: 5. Written as DNA, the CDR3 is TGCAGTGCTAGAGGGGACAGGGGTCTGCATCAGCCCCAGCATTTT. Its translation: CSARGDRGLHQPQHF.

This clonotype has only a few counts. The rearrangement joins TRBV5-4 to TRBJ2-7, with D maybe TRBD1 (6 bases). The CDR3 is 13 amino acids. Germline CDR1 and CDR2: SGHNT and YYREEE (reference sequence). Between the trimmed V and J ends, which lost 3 bases and 2 bases, there was a span of 9 bases. CDR3 coding DNA: TGTGCCAGCAGCTGGAAGGGGGCCTACGAGCAGTACTTC. It encodes CASSWKGAYEQYF.

This clonotype was seen more than once but under ten times. The CDR3 DNA is TGTGCCAGCAGCTTAGGGTATCTCTATGGCTACACCTTC. It codes for CASSLGYLYGYTF. The chain uses TRBV7-9 and TRBJ1-2, with D unclear. The CDR3 contains 13 residues. The ends were cut back, 1 base at V and 4 bases at J, with 7 bases in the middle. Germline V CDR1 and CDR2: SEHNR, FQNEAQ (reference sequence).

This clonotype has just a few counts. The chain links TRBV24-1 to TRBJ2-3; perhaps TRBD1 as D (5 bases). V was pared by 6 bases and J by 0 bases, with 6 bases between. From germline, CDR1 is KGHDR and CDR2 SFDVKD. The CDR3 loop spans 13 amino acids. The CDR3 bases are TGTGCCACCAGTCGGACAAGCACAGATACGCAGTATTTT. Amino acids: CATSRTSTDTQYF.

This clonotype was counted ten times or more. The DNA of the CDR3 is TGCAGTGCTAGAGATATAGGGACTACCACAGATACGCAGTATTTT. Amino acids: CSARDIGTTTDTQYF. The chain links TRBV20-1 to TRBJ2-3; 7 nucleotides line up with TRBD2. Germline V CDR1 and CDR2: DFQATT, SNEGSKA (reference sequence). V was pared by 0 bases and J by 2 bases, with 5 bases of the junction left unmatched. The CDR3 extends over 15 amino acids.

This clonotype was observed many times. The CDR3 nucleotides read TGTGCCTCAGCGGGGGCAAGCGGGGAGCTGTTTTTT. Residues: CASAGASGELFF. The chain couples TRBV24-1 to TRBJ2-2; 8 nucleotides agree with TRBD2. The J segment lost 7 bases and the V segment lost 12 bases, leaving 6 bases of the junction unmatched. This CDR3 is built from 12 residues. Germline values: CDR1 KGHDR, CDR2 SFDVKD.